The next 15 T cell receptor beta chains were all read from a single sample in a study of vaccination and CD4 T cells after COVID-19. MiXCR was run by TCRdb on the PCR reads, yielding one entry per CDR3 protein. The sample lists over 15,000 distinct CDR3 sequences, about three fifths occurring once. Material: CD4+ T cells from blood, obtained after SARS-CoV-2 vaccination. Every receptor here comes from a human donor who had recovered from COVID-19.

CDR3 nucleotide sequence: TGCGCCAGCAGCCAAGTCGGAGGTGCTAACTATGGCTACACCTTC. This codes for CASSQVGGANYGYTF. V gene TRBV4-1 combines with J gene TRBJ1-2; D is uncertain. Germline V gene data show CDR1 as MGHRA and CDR2 as YSYEKL. This CDR3 is 15 amino acids long. The V end was cut by 1 base, the J end by 0 bases, with 9 bases between.

This chain links TRBV7-2 with TRBJ2-5; D not resolved. The CDR3 totals 13 residues. Germline V gene sequence: CDR1 SGHTA, CDR2 FQGNSA. The ends were cut back, 0 bases at V and 3 bases at J, with 5 bases in the middle. The CDR3 DNA is TGTGCCAGCAGCTTAGCGGTCGAAGAGACCCAGTACTTC. Its translation is CASSLAVEETQYF. Looking up the rest from reference TRBV7-2 and TRBJ2-5 gives the full variable domain: GAGVSQSPSNKVTEKGKDVELRCDPISGHTALYWYRQSLGQGLEFLIYFQGNSAPDKSGLPSDRFSAERTGGSVSTLTIQRTQQEDSAVYLCASSLAVEETQYFGPGTRLLVL.

V is TRBV7-9 and J is TRBJ2-1, with 9 bases identical to TRBD2. Germline CDR1 and CDR2: SEHNR and FQNEAQ (reference sequence). The CDR3 loop spans 16 amino acids. V shed 5 bases, J shed 5 bases, and the junction held 10 bases outside the gene matches. The CDR3 loop reads CASSTDTTSGHNEQFF. The CDR3 DNA is TGTGCCAGCAGCACCGATACGACTAGCGGCCACAATGAGCAGTTCTTC.

The rearrangement uses TRBV7-8 and TRBJ1-5; TRBD1 matches at 7 bases. Looked up from germline, CDR1 is SGHVS and CDR2 is FQNEAQ. Losses at the gene ends were 5 bases for V and 3 bases for J; bases not matched to a gene: 4. The CDR3 length is 14 residues. This CDR3 is CASSVQGVNQPQHF. The CDR3 nucleotides read TGTGCCAGCAGCGTGCAGGGGGTCAATCAGCCCCAGCATTTT.

This chain joins TRBV11-2 and TRBJ2-3, with 11 bases matching TRBD2. After removal of 7 bases from V and 4 bases from J, the junction contained 10 bases not matched to a gene. The CDR3 spans 16 residues. Germline CDR1 is SGHAT and CDR2 is FQNNGV. CDR3 in amino acids: CASTNPGLAVADTQYF. CDR3 sequence (DNA): TGTGCCAGCACCAATCCGGGACTAGCGGTAGCAGATACGCAGTATTTT.

The chain joins TRBV6-1 to TRBJ2-5; tentative D call: TRBD2 (5 bases). CDR1 is MNHNS and CDR2 is SASEGT in the germline V gene. V lost 5 bases to trimming and J lost 3 bases, with 10 bases between them. This CDR3 is built from 13 residues. In DNA form, the CDR3 reads TGTGCCAGCAGTATGGACTGGGAAGAGACCCAGTACTTC. Translation gives CASSMDWEETQYF.

The chain carries TRBV5-1 and TRBJ1-2; no clear D. This CDR3 is 13 amino acids long. In germline, CDR1 is SGHRS, CDR2 YFSETQ. V gave up 5 bases and J gave up 1 base, with 9 bases separating them. The DNA for the CDR3 is TGCGCCAGCAGACGGAATTTTAACTATGGCTACACCTTC. It is translated as CASRRNFNYGYTF.

The chain employs TRBV27 and TRBJ2-1; 8 nucleotides align to TRBD2. CDR1 MNHEY and CDR2 SMNVEV come from the germline V gene (reference sequence). V shed 3 bases and J 0 bases; nucleotides not matched to a gene: 10. The length of the CDR3 is 18 residues. For the CDR3, the DNA is TGTGCCAGCAGTTTCCGTGCGGGAGGCTTAACCTCCTACAATGAGCAGTTCTTC. Its translation is CASSFRAGGLTSYNEQFF.

A few counts support this clonotype. The rearrangement links TRBV20-1 to TRBJ2-1, with D perhaps assigned TRBD1 or TRBD2 (5 bases each). The CDR3 is 17 amino acids. CDR1 is DFQATT and CDR2 is SNEGSKA in the germline V gene (reference sequence). V was shortened by 5 bases and J by 0 bases, with 20 bases between the two germline ends. CDR3 sequence: CSAERSGGHSSYNEQFF. The CDR3 nucleotides are TGCAGTGCTGAAAGAAGCGGCGGACATTCCTCCTACAATGAGCAGTTCTTC.

The chain employs TRBV4-2 and TRBJ1-1; tentative D call: TRBD1 (6 bases). The CDR3 extends over 14 amino acids. The V gene's germline CDR1 is LGHNA and CDR2 YNFKEQ. The V end lost 0 bases, the J end lost 4 bases, and 9 bases lay between the germline ends. CDR3 sequence reads: CASSQDPGATEAFF. The DNA of the CDR3 is TGTGCCAGCAGCCAAGATCCGGGGGCCACTGAAGCTTTCTTT.

This clonotype was seen a handful of times. The rearrangement links TRBV15 to TRBJ1-6, with 9 bases lining up with TRBD1. Trimming took 8 bases from V and 10 from J; bases not matched to a gene: 3. This CDR3 is 12 amino acids long. From germline, CDR1 is LNHNV and CDR2 YYDKDF (reference sequence). The CDR3 DNA sequence: TGTGCCACCGGGACAGGGAACTCACCCCTCCACTTT. As protein: CATGTGNSPLHF.

The chain links TRBV10-3 to TRBJ1-3; no definite D call. The V and J ends lost 5 bases and 1 base respectively, with 6 bases between them. CDR1 is ENHRY and CDR2 is SYGVKD in the germline V gene. This CDR3 has 13 amino acids. The CDR3 reads CAISFRSGNTIYF. The CDR3, as DNA: TGTGCCATCAGTTTCCGATCTGGAAACACCATATATTTT.

The sample holds a few counts of this clonotype. The chain combines TRBV4-1 with TRBJ2-5, with a tentative D call TRBD2 (5 bases). The germline gives CDR1 MGHRA, CDR2 YSYEKL. Trimming shortened V by 4 bases and J by 5 bases, and 11 bases separated the two germline ends. The CDR3 totals 13 residues. This CDR3 is CASSRGGLETQYF. CDR3 sequence (DNA): TGCGCCAGCAGCCGAGGAGGTTTGGAGACCCAGTACTTC.

V and J are TRBV7-9 and TRBJ2-3, with 12 bases identical to TRBD1. The CDR3 is made up of 16 amino acids. Germline-derived CDR1 and CDR2 are SEHNR and FQNEAQ (reference sequence). V lost 4 bases, J lost 4 bases, and 6 bases stayed unmatched. The CDR3 is CASSSAGTGGPDTQYF. CDR3 nucleotides: TGTGCCAGCAGCTCCGCGGGGACAGGGGGCCCAGATACGCAGTATTTT.

Written as DNA, the CDR3 is TGTGCCAGCACCTCGTCTATTGGGACTTCCGGCTATGGCTACACCTTC. Its protein product is CASTSSIGTSGYGYTF. The gene calls are TRBV7-9 and TRBJ1-2; possibly TRBD1 for D (5 bases). CDR1 is SEHNR and CDR2 is FQNEAQ in the germline V gene (reference sequence). Trimming removed 7 bases from V and 4 bases from J, with 22 bases in between. This CDR3 is 16 amino acids long.